A selection of T cell receptor beta chains follows, all from one sample in a study of OX40 agonist ivuxolimab in advanced cancers. Clones were sequenced by immunoSEQ multiplex PCR, and TCRdb holds only the in-frame ones, with some missing. The top ten clones hold 0.51% of a sample with approximately 100,000 clones, 90% to 95% of them seen once. The sample here was CD4+ or CD8+ T cells sorted from blood, taken in a trial of the OX40 agonist ivuxolimab. The receptors shown here come from an adult with an advanced solid tumor such as melanoma, head and neck, liver or kidney cancer. Each CDR3 is given with its conserved first and last residue. The order of the fields is CDR3 DNA, CDR3 protein, D gene, V gene, J gene, clone size. A D gene is named only where the DNA matches it firmly. Expanded clones get a size class; other rows say once, few or many, or leave the size out.

CDR3 DNA: TGTGCCAGCAGCTTCAGACTTAGGGGTCCAGATACGCAGTATTTT
CDR3 protein: CASSFRLRGPDTQYF
D gene: .
V gene: TRBV7-9
J gene: TRBJ2-3
clone size: few

CDR3 DNA: TGTGCCAGCGGAAGCCTCGGGCAGGGGGGGACTGAAGCTTTCTTT
CDR3 protein: CASGSLGQGGTEAFF
D gene: TRBD1
V gene: TRBV27
J gene: TRBJ1-1
clone size: .

CDR3 DNA: TGTGCCAGTAGTATCACCGGAAACACCATATATTTT
CDR3 protein: CASSITGNTIYF
D gene: .
V gene: TRBV19
J gene: TRBJ1-3
clone size: .

CDR3 DNA: TGTGCCATCGGGAGGGGCACAAGCTATGGCTACACCTTC
CDR3 protein: CAIGRGTSYGYTF
D gene: .
V gene: TRBV2
J gene: TRBJ1-2
clone size: .

CDR3 DNA: TGTGCCAGCAGTTACCCGGGACAGGGGGGTTACGAGCAGTACTTC
CDR3 protein: CASSYPGQGGYEQYF
D gene: TRBD1
V gene: TRBV6-5
J gene: TRBJ2-7
clone size: .

CDR3 DNA: TGCGCCAGCAGCCAAGTACAAAGAATAAACTATGGCTACACCTTC
CDR3 protein: CASSQVQRINYGYTF
D gene: .
V gene: TRBV4-1
J gene: TRBJ1-2
clone size: .

CDR3 DNA: TGTGCCAGCAGCTCCAATTATGGCTACACCTTC
CDR3 protein: CASSSNYGYTF
D gene: .
V gene: TRBV11-3
J gene: TRBJ1-2
clone size: .

CDR3 DNA: TGTGCCTGGAGTGGACTAGCGGGGAGTAGTGCGCAGTATTTT
CDR3 protein: CAWSGLAGSSAQYF
D gene: TRBD2
V gene: TRBV30
J gene: TRBJ2-3
clone size: .

CDR3 DNA: TGTGCCAGCAGCTTAGGAGGGACTAGCGGGAGGGCCGGTGAGCAGTTCTTC
CDR3 protein: CASSLGGTSGRAGEQFF
D gene: TRBD2
V gene: TRBV7-2
J gene: TRBJ2-1
clone size: .

CDR3 DNA: TGTGCCAGCTCACCCTCCGGGACGACCGGAACCTACGAGCAGTACTTC
CDR3 protein: CASSPSGTTGTYEQYF
D gene: .
V gene: TRBV18
J gene: TRBJ2-7
clone size: .

CDR3 DNA: TGTGCCACCAGCACTAGCGACAGGGATGAGGAGACCCAGTACTTC
CDR3 protein: CATSTSDRDEETQYF
D gene: .
V gene: TRBV15
J gene: TRBJ2-5
clone size: .

CDR3 DNA: TGTGCCAGCAGTGGGTCTAGCGGGGGGGCCGTAGATACGCAGTATTTT
CDR3 protein: CASSGSSGGAVDTQYF
D gene: TRBD2
V gene: TRBV2
J gene: TRBJ2-3
clone size: once

CDR3 DNA: TGTGCCATCAGTGAGCGGGGGGCAGAAGACAATTCACCCCTCCACTTT
CDR3 protein: CAISERGAEDNSPLHF
D gene: .
V gene: TRBV10-3
J gene: TRBJ1-6
clone size: .

CDR3 DNA: TGCGCCAGCAGCCAGCCGACTTCCGATACGCAGTATTTT
CDR3 protein: CASSQPTSDTQYF
D gene: .
V gene: TRBV4-1
J gene: TRBJ2-3
clone size: .

CDR3 DNA: TGTGCCAGCAGCCAGGCTGGGGGACTAGCGGCGCTCACAGATACGCAGTATTTT
CDR3 protein: CASSQAGGLAALTDTQYF
D gene: TRBD2
V gene: TRBV14
J gene: TRBJ2-3
clone size: .

CDR3 DNA: TGTGCCAGCAGCCCTATGAAGGTACCCTACGAGCAGTACTTC
CDR3 protein: CASSPMKVPYEQYF
D gene: .
V gene: TRBV14
J gene: TRBJ2-7
clone size: .

CDR3 DNA: TGCGCCAGCAGCGGTGGGACGGGGGAAAGGTACACTGAAGCTTTCTTT
CDR3 protein: CASSGGTGERYTEAFF
D gene: .
V gene: TRBV5-1
J gene: TRBJ1-1
clone size: .

CDR3 DNA: TGTGCCAGCTCACCATACGGGAACACCGGGGAGCTGTTTTTT
CDR3 protein: CASSPYGNTGELFF
D gene: .
V gene: TRBV18
J gene: TRBJ2-2
clone size: .

CDR3 DNA: TGTGCCAGCAGCCCGGGACAGGGATTATACGAGCAGTACTTC
CDR3 protein: CASSPGQGLYEQYF
D gene: TRBD1
V gene: TRBV6-5
J gene: TRBJ2-7
clone size: once

CDR3 DNA: TGTGCCAGTAGCGGAAGGGGGGATGAAAAACTGTTTTTT
CDR3 protein: CASSGRGDEKLFF
D gene: .
V gene: TRBV19
J gene: TRBJ1-4
clone size: .

CDR3 DNA: TGCGCCAGCAACTCTCGGACAGGGAACCATGGCTACACCTTC
CDR3 protein: CASNSRTGNHGYTF
D gene: TRBD1
V gene: TRBV5-1
J gene: TRBJ1-2
clone size: .

CDR3 DNA: TGTGCCTGGAGTCCAAAGGACAGAAACAATCAGCCCCAGCATTTT
CDR3 protein: CAWSPKDRNNQPQHF
D gene: .
V gene: TRBV30
J gene: TRBJ1-5
clone size: .

CDR3 DNA: TGTGCCAGTAGTATGGACTGGGACAGGGTCTACTATGGCTACACCTTC
CDR3 protein: CASSMDWDRVYYGYTF
D gene: TRBD1
V gene: TRBV19
J gene: TRBJ1-2
clone size: .

CDR3 DNA: TGTGCCAGCAGTTCCAGGCAGGATTCACCCCTCCACTTT
CDR3 protein: CASSSRQDSPLHF
D gene: .
V gene: TRBV27
J gene: TRBJ1-6
clone size: once

CDR3 DNA: TGTGCCACCAGCAGAGGACAGGGGGTCGAACCCCAGCATTTT
CDR3 protein: CATSRGQGVEPQHF
D gene: TRBD1
V gene: TRBV15
J gene: TRBJ1-5
clone size: .

CDR3 DNA: TGTGCCAGTAGTATGCCCGGACAGGGGTACAATGAGCAGTTCTTC
CDR3 protein: CASSMPGQGYNEQFF
D gene: TRBD1
V gene: TRBV19
J gene: TRBJ2-1
clone size: .

CDR3 DNA: TGTGCCAGCAGCTCCCCGGGACTAGCAAGCACCGGGGAGCTGTTTTTT
CDR3 protein: CASSSPGLASTGELFF
D gene: TRBD2
V gene: TRBV11-2
J gene: TRBJ2-2
clone size: .

CDR3 DNA: TGTGCCAGCAGGAGGTATAGCAATCAGCCCCAGCATTTT
CDR3 protein: CASRRYSNQPQHF
D gene: .
V gene: TRBV6-5
J gene: TRBJ1-5
clone size: .

CDR3 DNA: TGTGCCAGTACCACGCGGACCGGGACGGGCTACACCTTC
CDR3 protein: CASTTRTGTGYTF
D gene: .
V gene: TRBV19
J gene: TRBJ1-2
clone size: few

CDR3 DNA: TGTGCCAGCAGACCTGCCAGCTCCTACGAGCAGTACTTC
CDR3 protein: CASRPASSYEQYF
D gene: .
V gene: TRBV7-2
J gene: TRBJ2-7
clone size: .

CDR3 DNA: TGTGCCAGCAGCTACGGACGGCCTAGGGCAGATACGCAGTATTTT
CDR3 protein: CASSYGRPRADTQYF
D gene: .
V gene: TRBV5-6
J gene: TRBJ2-3
clone size: .

CDR3 DNA: TGTGCCAGCAGGCCAGGGGGCTCTGGAAACACCATATATTTT
CDR3 protein: CASRPGGSGNTIYF
D gene: TRBD1
V gene: TRBV28
J gene: TRBJ1-3
clone size: .

CDR3 DNA: TGTGCCAGTGATAGCCGGGAGGGAGGGGATACGCAGTATTTT
CDR3 protein: CASDSREGGDTQYF
D gene: TRBD2
V gene: TRBV19
J gene: TRBJ2-3
clone size: .

CDR3 DNA: TGTGCCAGTAGTATAGAGGGCAGGAATCGGTTTAGCAATCAGCCCCAGCATTTT
CDR3 protein: CASSIEGRNRFSNQPQHF
D gene: .
V gene: TRBV19
J gene: TRBJ1-5
clone size: .

CDR3 DNA: TGTGCCAGCAGCTTGCTTACAGCTGGAAACACCATATATTTT
CDR3 protein: CASSLLTAGNTIYF
D gene: .
V gene: TRBV5-4
J gene: TRBJ1-3
clone size: .

CDR3 DNA: TGTGCCTGGAAGTATTTAGGGGGGGGTGAAAAACTGTTTTTT
CDR3 protein: CAWKYLGGGEKLFF
D gene: .
V gene: TRBV30
J gene: TRBJ1-4
clone size: .

CDR3 DNA: TGCAGTGCTCATCACAATGAGCAGTTCTTC
CDR3 protein: CSAHHNEQFF
D gene: .
V gene: TRBV20-1
J gene: TRBJ2-1
clone size: .

CDR3 DNA: TGTGCCAGCAGCTTAACTGGGGCCAACGTCCTGACTTTC
CDR3 protein: CASSLTGANVLTF
D gene: .
V gene: TRBV7-3
J gene: TRBJ2-6
clone size: .

CDR3 DNA: TGTGCCAGCAGTTACCTTGGGACAGGGGTTAATTCACCCCTCCACTTT
CDR3 protein: CASSYLGTGVNSPLHF
D gene: TRBD1
V gene: TRBV6-5
J gene: TRBJ1-6
clone size: once

CDR3 DNA: TGTGCCAGTGGTTTGGACGGCCGCGAGACCCAGTACTTC
CDR3 protein: CASGLDGRETQYF
D gene: .
V gene: TRBV12-5
J gene: TRBJ2-5
clone size: .

CDR3 DNA: TGTGCCAGCAGCGAGGACTCCGGGAGCCGGGGCGGGGAGCTGTTTTTT
CDR3 protein: CASSEDSGSRGGELFF
D gene: .
V gene: TRBV11-3
J gene: TRBJ2-2
clone size: .

CDR3 DNA: TGTGCCAGCAGCCTCCTGATAGGGGCTACAGATACGCAGTATTTT
CDR3 protein: CASSLLIGATDTQYF
D gene: .
V gene: TRBV9
J gene: TRBJ2-3
clone size: .

CDR3 DNA: TGTGCCAGCAGTTACCGGTACGGTAGCAATCAGCCCCAGCATTTT
CDR3 protein: CASSYRYGSNQPQHF
D gene: .
V gene: TRBV6-5
J gene: TRBJ1-5
clone size: few

CDR3 DNA: TGTGCCAGCAGCTTAGGAGGAAGCTCTGGAAACACCATATATTTT
CDR3 protein: CASSLGGSSGNTIYF
D gene: .
V gene: TRBV11-3
J gene: TRBJ1-3
clone size: .

CDR3 DNA: TGTGCCAGCAGCTTTACGGGGGAGGATACGCAGTATTTT
CDR3 protein: CASSFTGEDTQYF
D gene: .
V gene: TRBV7-3
J gene: TRBJ2-3
clone size: .

CDR3 DNA: TGTGCCAGCAACCTTCTAGCGGGAGGGGCATCTACGCAGTATTTT
CDR3 protein: CASNLLAGGASTQYF
D gene: TRBD2
V gene: TRBV28
J gene: TRBJ2-3
clone size: .

CDR3 DNA: TGTGCCTTCCGGACTAGCGTATCCTACGAGCAGTACTTC
CDR3 protein: CAFRTSVSYEQYF
D gene: TRBD2
V gene: TRBV30
J gene: TRBJ2-7
clone size: .